What follows are 3 T cell receptor beta chains derived from one specimen sequenced in a study of vaccination effects on CD4 cells after COVID-19. Profiling relied on immunoSEQ multiplex PCR, and the TCRdb table lists in-frame clones only, not all of them. Among tens of thousands of clones listed, nearly 75% were seen once. Researchers isolated CD4+ T cells once approximately eleven days of culture had elapsed. The participants, recipients of two vaccine doses, got either BNT162b2 or mRNA-1273. Which antigens these TCRs recognize remains unknown. The input for sequencing was CD4+ T cells from PBMCs cultured without peptide, taken after COVID-19 vaccination. These receptors originate from a human donor who received a COVID-19 vaccine.

J is TRBJ1-2 and V is TRBV5-8; tentative D call: TRBD1 (5 bases). The length of the CDR3 is 17 residues. Germline V gene data show CDR1 as SGHTS and CDR2 as YDEGEE. V lost 7 bases and J lost 5, with 27 bases in between. DNA for the CDR3: TGTGCCAGCCCTACTAAGGGACGGAGGGACGCGTTTTATGGCTACACCTTC. It translates to CASPTKGRRDAFYGYTF.

This chain links TRBV6-2 or TRBV6-3 with TRBJ1-2; D might be TRBD1 (6 bases). The V and J ends lost 4 bases and 2 bases respectively, with 11 bases between them. Germline V CDR1 and CDR2: MNHEY, SVGEGT. There are 14 residues in the CDR3. CDR3 loop: CASSSGTTNYGYTF. The CDR3 DNA reads TGTGCCAGCAGTTCCGGGACAACAAACTATGGCTACACCTTC.

V usage is TRBV30 and J usage is TRBJ1-5, with 10 bases lining up with TRBD1. Germline CDR1 GTSNPN, CDR2 SVGIG (reference sequence). V lost 4 bases and J lost 0; bases outside the gene matches: 9. This CDR3 spans 17 amino acids. The CDR3 loop is CAWTPTGGPYSNQPQHF. The CDR3 DNA follows: TGTGCCTGGACCCCGACAGGGGGCCCATATAGCAATCAGCCCCAGCATTTT.